Listed below are T cell receptor beta chains from one sample, sequenced in a study of T cell repertoires in cytomegalovirus infection. These TCRs' antigens remain unknown. TCRdb reprocessed the reads via MiXCR and lists one record per CDR3 protein. The sample records 60,000 to 85,000 distinct CDR3 sequences, roughly 20% being singletons. Sequencing input: PBMCs, sequenced either directly or after in vitro stimulation (not recorded which). These receptors were obtained from a human donor in good health (CMV status not recorded). Some clones in this sample may be carry-over from other donors' samples. Both conserved end residues are part of each CDR3. A D gene is named only where the DNA matches it firmly. Not all rows give a size; the values are once, few, many and, for expanded clones, a class.

>TRBV6-6|TRBD2|-|TRBJ2-1
TGTGCCAGCAGCACCACTCAAGGGCTAGCGGGAACGATCAATGAGCAGTTCTTC
CASSTTQGLAGTINEQFF
>TRBV27|TRBD2|few|TRBJ2-1
TGTGCCAGCAGTGCGGGACTAGCGGGAGGGCTTGAGCAGTTCTTC
CASSAGLAGGLEQFF
>TRBV7-4|-|few|TRBJ2-5
TGTGCCAGCAGACCGAAGCCCGGGGAGACCCAGTACTTC
CASRPKPGETQYF
>TRBV4-3|TRBD2|-|TRBJ2-1
TGCGCCAGCAGCCAAGAGGGACTAGCGGGAGGGCCGAGCAATGAGCAGTTCTTC
CASSQEGLAGGPSNEQFF
>TRBV20-1|-|-|TRBJ1-2
TGCAGTGCTAGCCTCTTATCTTCTGGCTACACCTTC
CSASLLSSGYTF
>TRBV6-2/TRBV6-3|-|-|TRBJ2-1
TGTGCCAGCAGCCGGGGTCCCCTGGGGTCCTACAATGAGCAGTTCTTC
CASSRGPLGSYNEQFF
>TRBV28|-|-|TRBJ2-7
TGTGCCAGCAGTTGGGGGACGTTTGGGGCATACGAGCAGTACTTC
CASSWGTFGAYEQYF
>TRBV7-2|TRBD2|few|TRBJ2-1
TGTGCCAGCACCCATTCAGGGACTAACTACAATGAGCAGTTCTTC
CASTHSGTNYNEQFF
>TRBV25-1|TRBD2|-|TRBJ2-1
TGTGCCAGCAGTGAATCCTTTCGGGGGGTTTACAATGAGCAGTTCTTC
CASSESFRGVYNEQFF
>TRBV4-1|-|-|TRBJ1-4
TGCGCCAGCAGCCAAGGAGAGGGCAGGGAAAAACTGTTTTTT
CASSQGEGREKLFF
>TRBV5-4|-|-|TRBJ2-5
TGTGCCAGCAGCCCGAGGGGAGGCAACCGGGCGGAGACCCAGTACTTC
CASSPRGGNRAETQYF
>TRBV7-3|-|few|TRBJ2-1
TGTGCCAGCAGCCTCGGTGAGGCCAATGAGCAGTTCTTC
CASSLGEANEQFF
>TRBV6-1|-|few|TRBJ2-3
TGTGCCAGCAGTGAAATGAATGTGGGCGCCGCCCGCACAGATACGCAGTATTTT
CASSEMNVGAARTDTQYF
>TRBV6-8|-|-|TRBJ2-2
TGTGCCAGCAGTTACGGCAGGCTGACCGGGGAGCTGTTTTTT
CASSYGRLTGELFF
>TRBV6-1|-|-|TRBJ1-6
TGTGCCAGCAGTTACGTCGGGCAGGGGCTAAATTCACCCCTCCACTTT
CASSYVGQGLNSPLHF
>TRBV27|-|-|TRBJ1-6
TGTGCCAGCAGTTTTGGGTCTCTGTCACCCCTCCACTTT
CASSFGSLSPLHF
>TRBV9|-|few|TRBJ1-1
TGTGCCAGCAGCGTAGCTACGGGACATAACACTGAAGCTTTCTTT
CASSVATGHNTEAFF
>TRBV10-3|-|few|TRBJ1-5
TGTGCCATCAGTGAGGTCAAGGGGTCAGAGCCCCAGCATTTT
CAISEVKGSEPQHF
>TRBV6-6|TRBD2|-|TRBJ2-7
TGTGCCAGCAGTTACGATACGGGAGGGGCCAACGAGCAGTACTTC
CASSYDTGGANEQYF
>TRBV15|TRBD1|few|TRBJ1-5
TGTGCCACCATTTTCCTCTTGGACAGGGAAAGGGAGAATCAGCCCCAGCATTTT
CATIFLLDRERENQPQHF
>TRBV13|TRBD1|-|TRBJ1-2
TGTGCCAGCAGCTCGGGACAGGGTCTCTACACCTTC
CASSSGQGLYTF
>TRBV2|-|few|TRBJ1-1
TGTGCCAGCAGTATGTCGCCGGCCACTGAAGCTTTCTTT
CASSMSPATEAFF
>TRBV2|-|-|TRBJ2-4
TGTGCCAGCAGTGAAGGGCGGTTGGCTGACGGAAAAAACATTCAGTACTTC
CASSEGRLADGKNIQYF
>TRBV27|TRBD2|few|TRBJ2-1
TGTGCCAGCAGTTTAAGCGGGAGAGGCTACAATGAGCAGTTCTTC
CASSLSGRGYNEQFF
>TRBV12-3/TRBV12-4|TRBD2|-|TRBJ2-1
TGTGCCAGCAGTTTAGTGTCGGGACTAGCGGGATACAATGAGCAGTTCTTC
CASSLVSGLAGYNEQFF
>TRBV6-5|TRBD1|-|TRBJ1-4
TGTGCCAGCAGCCCAATTACCGCAGGGGGTTGGGAAAAACTGTTTTTT
CASSPITAGGWEKLFF
>TRBV12-3/TRBV12-4|TRBD1|-|TRBJ2-5
TGTGCCAGCAGTTTGATCCGCCGCGGGACAGGGCAAGAGACCCAGTACTTC
CASSLIRRGTGQETQYF
>TRBV24-1|TRBD1|-|TRBJ2-3
TGTGCCACCAGTGATTTGGGGACAGGGGGAACAGATACGCAGTATTTT
CATSDLGTGGTDTQYF